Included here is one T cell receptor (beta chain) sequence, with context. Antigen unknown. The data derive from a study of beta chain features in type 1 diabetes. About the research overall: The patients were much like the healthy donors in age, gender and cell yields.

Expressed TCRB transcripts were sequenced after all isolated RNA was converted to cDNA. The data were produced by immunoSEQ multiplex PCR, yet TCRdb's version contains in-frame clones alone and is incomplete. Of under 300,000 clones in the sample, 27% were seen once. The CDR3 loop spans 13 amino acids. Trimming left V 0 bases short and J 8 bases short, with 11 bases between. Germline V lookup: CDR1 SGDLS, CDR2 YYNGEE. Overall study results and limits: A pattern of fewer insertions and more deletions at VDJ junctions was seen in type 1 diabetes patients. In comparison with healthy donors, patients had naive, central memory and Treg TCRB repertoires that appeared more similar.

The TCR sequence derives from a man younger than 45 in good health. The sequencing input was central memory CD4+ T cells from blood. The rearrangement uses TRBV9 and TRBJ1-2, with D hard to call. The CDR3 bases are TGTGCCAGCAGCGTAGAGGTGGGGTTGGGCTACACCTTC. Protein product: CASSVEVGLGYTF. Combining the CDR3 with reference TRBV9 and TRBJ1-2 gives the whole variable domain DSGVTQTPKHLITATGQRVTLRCSPRSGDLSVYWYQQSLDQGLQFLIQYYNGEERAKGNILERFSAQQFPDLHSELNLSSLELGDSALYFCASSVEVGLGYTFGSGTRLTVV.